The 20 T cell receptor beta chains in this list originate from one sample, sequenced in a study of neurological immune-mediated disorders. One entry per CDR3 protein results from TCRdb running MiXCR on the 5' RACE reads. The table lists 55,000 to 70,000 distinct CDR3 sequences, roughly 11% of them singletons. Sequencing was performed on PBMCs. The receptor source for this set is a man in his sixties in good health.

Concerning this clonotype itself: With a much larger clone just one base away, this may be a read error. This sequence joins TRBV9 and TRBJ1-1, with a tentative D call TRBD1 (5 bases). The CDR3 has 14 residues. Germline V gives CDR1 SGDLS, CDR2 YYNGEE. V gave up 3 bases and J gave up 4 bases, with 13 bases separating them. DNA for the CDR3: TGTGCCAGCAGCGAAGAGAGGGGTTCCACTGAAGCTTTCTTT. This gives the protein CASSEERGSTEAFF.

In its sample, this clonotype was seen many times. The V gene is TRBV7-2, the J gene TRBJ2-5; 8 bases fit TRBD1. The CDR3 has 14 residues. Trimming removed 1 base from V and 5 bases from J; junction bases left unmatched: 3. The germline V gene encodes CDR1 SGHTA and CDR2 FQGNSA. The CDR3 sequence: CASSLEQGVETQYF. CDR3 nucleotides: TGTGCCAGCAGCTTAGAACAGGGGGTGGAGACCCAGTACTTC.

At least ten counts were recorded for this clonotype. The chain uses TRBV7-9 and TRBJ2-7, with D tentatively TRBD1 or TRBD2 (5 bases each). This CDR3 contains 13 residues. Germline CDR1 SEHNR, CDR2 FQNEAQ (reference sequence). V lost 4 bases and J lost 9, with 16 bases in between. The DNA for the CDR3 is TGTGCCAGCAGCTCCGGGACGCGGCCTGGGCAGTACTTC. Translated, it gives CASSSGTRPGQYF.

The table lists this clonotype with many counts. The chain links TRBV20-1 to TRBJ2-2; 9 bases are shared with TRBD2. There are 14 residues in the CDR3. Germline V gives CDR1 DFQATT, CDR2 SNEGSKA (reference sequence). V gave up 6 bases and J gave up 4 bases; unmatched junction bases: 6. The CDR3 region is CSAPLAGPTGELFF. In nucleotides, the CDR3 is TGCAGTGCCCCACTAGCGGGTCCCACCGGGGAGCTGTTTTTT.

This clonotype has at least ten counts. The CDR3 nucleotides are TGCAGTGCTAGAGATAGGACAGGGGGCTCACCCCTCCACTTT. It encodes CSARDRTGGSPLHF. The chain combines TRBV20-1 with TRBJ1-6; 11 bases are a match to TRBD1. The CDR3 runs to 14 residues. V gave up 0 bases and J gave up 10 bases; unmatched junction bases: 2. Germline CDR1 and CDR2: DFQATT and SNEGSKA (reference sequence).

This clonotype was seen many times. This chain's CDR3 is CASRLGVEVGYGYTF. The CDR3, as DNA: TGTGCCAGCAGGCTCGGCGTAGAAGTTGGATATGGCTACACCTTC. This chain links TRBV27 with TRBJ1-2; no firm D call. The V end was cut by 6 bases, the J end by 5 bases, with 19 bases between. The V gene's germline CDR1 is MNHEY and CDR2 SMNVEV (reference sequence). The CDR3 is made up of 15 amino acids.

Ten or more counts support this clonotype. V and J are TRBV4-3 and TRBJ2-1; tentative D call: TRBD2 (7 bases). The CDR3 runs 16 residues. V was pared by 0 bases and J by 9 bases, with 18 bases between. Germline assignment: CDR1 LGHNA and CDR2 YSLEER. CDR3 in amino acids: CASSQDRVGGPGEQFF. In nucleotides, the CDR3 is TGCGCCAGCAGCCAAGATAGAGTGGGGGGGCCTGGTGAGCAGTTCTTC.

At least ten counts were recorded for this clonotype. The genes are TRBV4-3 and TRBJ1-2; the D gene is possibly TRBD1 (6 bases). Per the germline V gene, CDR1 is LGHNA and CDR2 is YSLEER. V was shortened by 1 base and J by 6 bases, with 15 bases between the two germline ends. This CDR3 has 15 amino acids. In DNA, the CDR3 is TGCGCCAGCAGCCAAGTTCCACAGGGAAGACATGGCTACACCTTC. It specifies CASSQVPQGRHGYTF.

Ten or more counts support this clonotype. V and J are TRBV12-3 or TRBV12-4 and TRBJ1-5, with 8 bases that match TRBD1. The CDR3 runs to 16 residues. Germline trimming cut 2 bases from V and 7 bases from J; bases unmatched to any gene: 10. As DNA, the CDR3 is TGTGCCAGCAGTTTAAGTGGGACAGGAGGAGAACAGCCCCAGCATTTT. Protein product: CASSLSGTGGEQPQHF.

There are many counts of this clonotype. The gene calls are TRBV20-1 and TRBJ2-7, with 11 bases aligning to TRBD2. CDR1 is DFQATT and CDR2 is SNEGSKA in the germline V gene (reference sequence). The V gene end was trimmed by 6 bases and the J gene end by 4 bases; junction bases not matched to a gene: 8. The CDR3 spans 14 residues. Here the CDR3 DNA reads TGCAGTGCCACAATAACTAGCGGGGGATACGAGCAGTACTTC. Translated: CSATITSGGYEQYF.

This clonotype was counted ten times or more. The rearrangement joins TRBV6-2 or TRBV6-3 to TRBJ2-7, with D possibly being TRBD1 (7 bases). The length of the CDR3 is 14 residues. The germline V gene encodes CDR1 MNHEY and CDR2 SVGEGT. Deletions cut 7 bases from V and 0 bases from J, with 13 bases between. The CDR3 sequence is CASTPGDSSYEQYF. CDR3 bases: TGTGCCAGCACCCCGGGGGACAGCTCCTACGAGCAGTACTTC.

This clonotype was recorded many times. The chain carries TRBV5-1 and TRBJ2-1, with D unclear. From germline, CDR1 is SGHRS and CDR2 YFSETQ. Between the trimmed V and J ends, which lost 0 bases and 6 bases, there was a span of 10 bases. The CDR3 has 14 residues. For the CDR3, the DNA is TGCGCCAGCAGCTTGGGACCGCCCCTCAATGAGCAGTTCTTC. Translated, it gives CASSLGPPLNEQFF.

This clonotype was picked up many times. V usage is TRBV3-1 and J usage is TRBJ2-2; D gene ambiguous. CDR1 and CDR2 from the germline V gene are LGHDT and YNNKEL (reference sequence). V lost 1 base, J lost 4 bases, and 7 bases lay in between. The CDR3 contains 14 residues. The CDR3 protein is CASSQGPGTGELFF. CDR3 DNA sequence: TGTGCCAGCAGCCAAGGACCCGGCACCGGGGAGCTGTTTTTT.

In this sample, this clonotype turned up many times. V is TRBV5-1 and J is TRBJ1-4; no clear D gene. Germline V gene data show CDR1 as SGHRS and CDR2 as YFSETQ. The CDR3 length is 17 residues. V was clipped by 1 base and J by 6 bases, with 19 bases between them. Here the CDR3 DNA reads TGCGCCAGCAGCTTGACCTTGCCTTCGGACGGCTATGAAAAACTGTTTTTT. Protein sequence: CASSLTLPSDGYEKLFF.

In its sample, this clonotype was seen many times. This sequence joins TRBV27 and TRBJ1-3; D call uncertain. The CDR3 has 14 residues. The ends were cut back, 2 bases at V and 4 bases at J, with 9 bases in the middle. Germline V gene data show CDR1 as MNHEY and CDR2 as SMNVEV (reference sequence). Here the CDR3 reads CASSLTSGGNTIYF. CDR3 DNA: TGTGCCAGCAGTTTAACGTCGGGGGGAAACACCATATATTTT.

This clonotype was recorded at least ten times. The rearrangement uses TRBV5-5 and TRBJ1-4; no reliable D call. This CDR3 spans 12 amino acids. Germline lookup yields CDR1 SGHKS and CDR2 YYEKEE (reference sequence). Trimming took 1 base from V and 3 from J, leaving 1 base between them. The CDR3 reads CASSLPNEKLFF. The CDR3 nucleotides read TGTGCCAGCAGCTTGCCTAATGAAAAACTGTTTTTT.

Many counts were recorded for this clonotype. The V call is TRBV20-1, the J call TRBJ2-1, with D perhaps given as TRBD1 or TRBD2 (5 bases each). V was cut by 6 bases and J by 8 bases, with 17 bases left in between. Germline values: CDR1 DFQATT, CDR2 SNEGSKA (reference sequence). This CDR3 is built from 13 residues. The chain's CDR3 is CSAQVRAGDEQFF. CDR3 sequence (DNA): TGCAGTGCGCAGGTCAGGGCGGGCGATGAGCAGTTCTTC.

This clonotype was detected ten times or more. The chain combines TRBV12-2 with TRBJ1-4; TRBD1, the D gene given by the table, was not confirmed from the DNA. TRBV12-2 is a known pseudogene. CDR3 length: 15 amino acids. CDR3 sequence (DNA): TGTGCAAGTCGCCTCTCAAGACAGCCTAATGAAAAACTGTTTTTT. It codes for CASRLSRQPNEKLFF.

This clonotype appeared many times. The chain uses TRBV5-1 and TRBJ2-2, with D uncertain. In germline, CDR1 is SGHRS, CDR2 YFSETQ. The CDR3 sequence is 13 residues long. Trimming removed 0 bases from V and 4 bases from J, with 4 bases in between. The CDR3 DNA sequence: TGCGCCAGCAGCTTGGATAGCACCGGGGAGCTGTTTTTT. This codes for CASSLDSTGELFF.

This clonotype was observed many times. V usage is TRBV20-1 and J usage is TRBJ2-3; weak D call: TRBD2 (6 bases). V dropped 5 bases and J dropped 1 base, with 13 bases sitting between them. CDR3 length: 14 residues. Germline V gene lookup returns CDR1 DFQATT and CDR2 SNEGSKA (reference sequence). CDR3 sequence (DNA): TGCAGTGCTTCCGCGCGGGGTCGCACAGATACGCAGTATTTT. This gives the protein CSASARGRTDTQYF.